One and the same sample provided the 10 T cell receptor beta chains below, sequenced in a study of blood T cell repertoires in COVID-19. Some clones are missing from TCRdb's copy, which holds only in-frame ones; the method was immunoSEQ multiplex PCR. The sample yields some 91,000 clones, approximately 87% seen once. Sequences were obtained from peripheral blood. All receptors derive from a human donor in a cohort sampled during active COVID-19.

Concerning this clone itself: The same CDR3 is also encoded by other DNA sequences in this sample. This rearrangement joins TRBV7-3 to TRBJ2-1; 9 bases align to TRBD2. Trimming at V came to 6 bases and at J to 4 bases, leaving 10 bases not matched to a gene. The CDR3 length is 16 residues. CDR1 and CDR2 from the germline V gene are SGHTA and FQGTGA. The chain's CDR3 is CASSPGAGGPYNEQFF. The CDR3 region has the DNA TGTGCCAGCAGTCCTGGGGCGGGAGGGCCTTACAATGAGCAGTTCTTC.

Here the CDR3 DNA reads TGTGCCAGCAGCCAAGTCCCCAACAATCAGCCCCAGCATTTT. It encodes CASSQVPNNQPQHF. The rearrangement uses TRBV3-1 (or the pseudogene TRBV3-2) and TRBJ1-5, with D unclear. The CDR3 has 14 amino acids. Trimming took 1 base from V and 3 from J, leaving 7 bases between them. Germline CDR1 and CDR2: LGHDT and YNNKEL (reference sequence).

This clone was observed once. CDR3 coding DNA: TGTGCCAGCAGCTTAGGAATTACTAGCGGCAACACCGGGGAGCTGTTTTTT. Translated, it gives CASSLGITSGNTGELFF. The V and J genes are TRBV7-2 and TRBJ2-2; 8 bases match TRBD2. The CDR3 is 17 residues long. Losses at the gene ends were 1 base for V and 2 bases for J; bases not matched to a gene: 6. CDR1 is SGHTA and CDR2 is FQGNSA in the germline V gene.

The V call is TRBV19, the J call TRBJ1-6; the D is unclear. CDR3 length equals 13 residues. Germline V lookup: CDR1 LNHDA, CDR2 SQIVND (reference sequence). Trimming left V 8 bases short and J 7 bases short, with 12 bases between. CDR3 in DNA: TGTGCCAGTCTATCAGGTGAGAATTCACCCCTCCACTTT. It yields the protein CASLSGENSPLHF.

The chain carries TRBV5-4 and TRBJ2-7, with TRBD1 as a possible D gene (5 bases). Germline V gives CDR1 SGHNT, CDR2 YYREEE (reference sequence). This CDR3 spans 15 amino acids. V was pared by 0 bases and J by 4 bases, with 14 bases between. The CDR3 DNA is TGTGCCAGCAGCTTGGAAGGGGCAAGGGTTTACGAGCAGTACTTC. This codes for CASSLEGARVYEQYF.

J is TRBJ2-5 and V is TRBV30; 7 nucleotides line up with TRBD1. This CDR3 has 13 residues. V gave up 1 base and J gave up 5 bases; unmatched junction bases: 4. Germline V CDR1 and CDR2: GTSNPN, SVGIG (reference sequence). The CDR3 DNA reads TGTGCCTGGAGTGAGGACAGGAGGGAGACCCAGTACTTC. Its protein product is CAWSEDRRETQYF.

This chain joins TRBV10-3 and TRBJ2-2, with D possibly being TRBD1 (5 bases). V gave up 9 bases and J gave up 3 bases, with 14 bases separating them. CDR1 and CDR2 from the germline V gene are ENHRY and SYGVKD. This CDR3 region has 14 residues. The CDR3 protein is CAIKGAGDTGELFF. CDR3 sequence (DNA): TGTGCCATAAAAGGGGCCGGAGACACCGGGGAGCTGTTTTTT.

The rearrangement joins TRBV7-2 to TRBJ1-3, with a weak D call TRBD1 (5 bases). Per germline, CDR1 SGHTA and CDR2 FQGNSA. This CDR3 spans 15 amino acids. The V gene lost 3 bases and the J gene lost 2 bases, with 11 bases spanning the gap. DNA of the CDR3: TGTGCCAGCAGCTTTGGGGGAGGTCCTGGAAACACCATATATTTT. Encoded protein: CASSFGGGPGNTIYF.

The V call is TRBV2, the J call TRBJ2-3; the match to TRBD1 covers 8 bases. Germline-derived CDR1 and CDR2 are SNHLY and FYNNEI. The CDR3 runs 15 residues. The V segment lost 4 bases and the J segment 0 bases; nucleotides outside the gene matches: 3. The CDR3 reads CASSVTGVSTDTQYF. CDR3 sequence (DNA): TGTGCCAGCAGTGTGACAGGGGTTAGCACAGATACGCAGTATTTT.

This clone was seen more than once but under ten times. This sequence joins TRBV5-1 and TRBJ2-7; weak D call: TRBD1 (6 bases). V was trimmed by 0 bases and J by 2 bases, leaving 12 bases between them. The CDR3 spans 15 residues. Germline V gene lookup returns CDR1 SGHRS and CDR2 YFSETQ. The DNA of the CDR3 is TGCGCCAGCAGCTTGGTACAGGGATCCACCTACGAGCAGTACTTC. Translation gives CASSLVQGSTYEQYF.